Listed below are T cell receptor beta chains from one sample, sequenced in a study of blood T cell repertoires in COVID-19. Here immunoSEQ multiplex PCR was the method, and the copy in TCRdb shows in-frame clones only, minus some. Seen here are 150,000 to 200,000 clones, roughly 89% observed once, and the top ten hold 2% to 2.5%. The sequencing input was PBMCs or T cells enriched from blood (not recorded which). All receptors come from a middle-aged woman with acute COVID-19. Each CDR3 is given with its conserved first and last residue. The D gene is left open where the match is weak. A row's size may be missing; if present it is once, few, many or a size class.

DNA: TGTGCCAGTAGGGCGACAGGGCGGCGAGCACCCCTCCACTTT
CDR3: CASRATGRRAPLHF
V: TRBV19
size: .
J: TRBJ1-6
D: TRBD1

DNA: TGTGCCAGCAGTCAGGGACTAGCGGGGGTGGATACGCAGTATTTT
CDR3: CASSQGLAGVDTQYF
V: TRBV7-2
size: .
J: TRBJ2-3
D: TRBD2

DNA: TGTGCCAGCAGTTACTCAACAGGCAATTCACCCCTCCACTTT
CDR3: CASSYSTGNSPLHF
V: TRBV6-5
size: .
J: TRBJ1-6
D: .

DNA: TGTGCCAGCAGCCCCCCTACAGGGACCGGGGAGCTGTTTTTT
CDR3: CASSPPTGTGELFF
V: TRBV11-3
size: .
J: TRBJ2-2
D: .

DNA: TGTGCCAGCAGCTTAGATTTCCAGGGCTTGGAAAAACTGTTTTTT
CDR3: CASSLDFQGLEKLFF
V: TRBV11-2
size: .
J: TRBJ1-4
D: .

DNA: TGTGCCAGCAGTCCCAGACATCCTTACGAGCAGTACTTC
CDR3: CASSPRHPYEQYF
V: TRBV12-3/TRBV12-4
size: .
J: TRBJ2-7
D: .

DNA: TGTGCCAGCAGTCGTATGCGTCAATCCTACAATGAGCAGTTCTTC
CDR3: CASSRMRQSYNEQFF
V: TRBV6-5
size: .
J: TRBJ2-1
D: .

DNA: TGTGCCAGCACTTCGCGGAAGGCTCAGCCCCAGCATTTT
CDR3: CASTSRKAQPQHF
V: TRBV6-5
size: .
J: TRBJ1-5
D: .

DNA: TGTGCCTGGAGTCGTAATGAAAAACTGTTTTTT
CDR3: CAWSRNEKLFF
V: TRBV30
size: .
J: TRBJ1-4
D: .

DNA: TGCGCCAGCAGCCAAACGGGACAGCAAGAGACCCAGTACTTC
CDR3: CASSQTGQQETQYF
V: TRBV4-1
size: .
J: TRBJ2-5
D: TRBD1

DNA: TGCGCCAGCAGTCATCGCGGGGAATACGAGCAGTACTTC
CDR3: CASSHRGEYEQYF
V: TRBV23-1
size: .
J: TRBJ2-7
D: .

DNA: TGTGCCAGCAGCAAGGGACCTACAGGGCCTGAGACAGATACGCAGTATTTT
CDR3: CASSKGPTGPETDTQYF
V: TRBV5-4
size: .
J: TRBJ2-3
D: .

DNA: TGTGCCAGCGCGAGTGAAGCTTTCTTT
CDR3: CASASEAFF
V: TRBV12-1
size: .
J: TRBJ1-1
D: .

DNA: TGCGCCAGCAGGACCGTTGCAGGGGGAAGAGAGACCCAGTACTTC
CDR3: CASRTVAGGRETQYF
V: TRBV5-1
size: .
J: TRBJ2-5
D: TRBD1

DNA: TGTGCCAGCAGCTTAGATCATGCAGGGCCTTCACCCCTCCACTTT
CDR3: CASSLDHAGPSPLHF
V: TRBV11-2
size: .
J: TRBJ1-6
D: .

DNA: TGTGCCAGCACCACACGGGGGGCGTTGCACTATGGCTACACCTTC
CDR3: CASTTRGALHYGYTF
V: TRBV28
size: once
J: TRBJ1-2
D: .

DNA: TGTGCCTGGCGAACCGGGACAGGGAATTCACCCCTCCACTTT
CDR3: CAWRTGTGNSPLHF
V: TRBV30
size: .
J: TRBJ1-6
D: TRBD1

DNA: TGTGCCTGGAGCGGGGATTCCAATGAAAAACTGTTTTTT
CDR3: CAWSGDSNEKLFF
V: TRBV30
size: .
J: TRBJ1-4
D: .

DNA: TGCAGTGCTAGTGGACAGGGTACAGATACGCAGTATTTT
CDR3: CSASGQGTDTQYF
V: TRBV20-1
size: .
J: TRBJ2-3
D: TRBD1

DNA: TGCAGTGTTATCCAGGGTAAAGCTTTCTTT
CDR3: CSVIQGKAFF
V: TRBV20-1
size: .
J: TRBJ1-1
D: .

DNA: TGTGCCTTGGCCAAAAGACAGGGGGCGCGGGAGCAGTACTTC
CDR3: CALAKRQGAREQYF
V: TRBV30
size: .
J: TRBJ2-7
D: TRBD1

DNA: TGTGCCAGCAGCAGTGGCCGTTCACCCCTCCACTTT
CDR3: CASSSGRSPLHF
V: TRBV11-2
size: few
J: TRBJ1-6
D: .

DNA: TGCGCCAGCACGGGTAGCTGGGACTCCAACACAGATACGCAGTATTTT
CDR3: CASTGSWDSNTDTQYF
V: TRBV10-2
size: .
J: TRBJ2-3
D: .

DNA: TGTGCCAGCAGTGCGTCTAGCGGGAGGAGCCTATTAGGGACCCAGTACTTC
CDR3: CASSASSGRSLLGTQYF
V: TRBV2
size: .
J: TRBJ2-5
D: TRBD2

DNA: TGTGCCAGCAGCCAAGGGGACACAATGAACACTGAAGCTTTCTTT
CDR3: CASSQGDTMNTEAFF
V: TRBV3-1/TRBV3-2
size: .
J: TRBJ1-1
D: .

DNA: TGTGCCAGCAGCCTAGGGGACGGACTACCCTACGAGCAGTACTTC
CDR3: CASSLGDGLPYEQYF
V: TRBV5-6
size: few
J: TRBJ2-7
D: .

DNA: TGTGCCAGCAGCCCAGGACAGGCCTACAATGAGCAGTTCTTC
CDR3: CASSPGQAYNEQFF
V: TRBV11-3
size: .
J: TRBJ2-1
D: TRBD1

DNA: TGTGCCAGCAGTTACCTCCCGGGTATGAACACTGAAGCTTTCTTT
CDR3: CASSYLPGMNTEAFF
V: TRBV27
size: .
J: TRBJ1-1
D: .

DNA: TGTGCCAGCAGCCCGACTAGCCTTGGGAACACCGGGGAGCTGTTTTTT
CDR3: CASSPTSLGNTGELFF
V: TRBV5-5
size: .
J: TRBJ2-2
D: TRBD2

DNA: TGTGCCAGCAGTTTATCGGTTTTAGCGGCGACGTACAATGAGCAGTTCTTC
CDR3: CASSLSVLAATYNEQFF
V: TRBV27
size: .
J: TRBJ2-1
D: .

DNA: TGTGCCAGCAGCTTTCAGGGGAGCACAGATACGCAGTATTTT
CDR3: CASSFQGSTDTQYF
V: TRBV5-5
size: .
J: TRBJ2-3
D: .

DNA: TGTGCCAGCAGCCGGACAGATAATGGCTACACCTTC
CDR3: CASSRTDNGYTF
V: TRBV6-1
size: .
J: TRBJ1-2
D: .

DNA: TGTGCCAGCAGCTTAGCGCACCGGACAGGGGCGGGTAATGAGCAGTTCTTC
CDR3: CASSLAHRTGAGNEQFF
V: TRBV7-2
size: .
J: TRBJ2-1
D: TRBD1

DNA: TGTGCCAGCAGTCGCCGACTAGAGTGGCGCAATGAGCAGTTCTTC
CDR3: CASSRRLEWRNEQFF
V: TRBV6-2/TRBV6-3
size: .
J: TRBJ2-1
D: .

DNA: TGTGCTAGTGCCGTGGAGGGGACTAGCGGGAGGAGCTGGACCGGGGAGCTGTTTTTT
CDR3: CASAVEGTSGRSWTGELFF
V: TRBV12-5
size: .
J: TRBJ2-2
D: TRBD2

DNA: TGTGCCAGCTCACCAGAACCGCGGGCAGGGGTTGACGGGGAGCTGTTTTTT
CDR3: CASSPEPRAGVDGELFF
V: TRBV18
size: .
J: TRBJ2-2
D: .

DNA: TGTGCCAGCAGCGGAGGGGGCGCGAACACTGAAGCTTTCTTT
CDR3: CASSGGGANTEAFF
V: TRBV9
size: .
J: TRBJ1-1
D: TRBD1

DNA: TGTGCCAGCAGCCAATCAGAGGGACAGGGTAATCAGCCCCAGCATTTT
CDR3: CASSQSEGQGNQPQHF
V: TRBV16
size: .
J: TRBJ1-5
D: TRBD1

DNA: TGTGCCAGCTCAAAGCAGGGGTTGAGCACTGAAGCTTTCTTT
CDR3: CASSKQGLSTEAFF
V: TRBV18
size: .
J: TRBJ1-1
D: .

DNA: TGTGCCAGCAGCAAAGGGGCAGGGAAAATCCTAAGCTCCTACAATGAGCAGTTCTTC
CDR3: CASSKGAGKILSSYNEQFF
V: TRBV21-1
size: .
J: TRBJ2-1
D: .

DNA: TGTGCCAGCTCACCAGGACAGAGCGATAGCAATCAGCCCCAGCATTTT
CDR3: CASSPGQSDSNQPQHF
V: TRBV18
size: .
J: TRBJ1-5
D: .

DNA: TGTGCCAGCAGAGATATGACAGGGGTTGATCAGCCCCAGCATTTT
CDR3: CASRDMTGVDQPQHF
V: TRBV6-5
size: once
J: TRBJ1-5
D: TRBD1

DNA: TGTGCCAGCAGTCATGACAGGGGAACAAATGAAAAACTGTTTTTT
CDR3: CASSHDRGTNEKLFF
V: TRBV2
size: few
J: TRBJ1-4
D: TRBD1